This TCR beta chain appears in the sequencing data of a study of cytomegalovirus exposure and HLA in healthy donors. The CDR3 is 15 amino acids. Per the germline V gene, CDR1 is MGHRA and CDR2 is YSYEKL. V lost 2 bases to trimming and J lost 4 bases; unmatched junction nucleotides: 6. Study-level results: Researchers catalogued roughly 170 TCR beta chains as cytomegalovirus-associated. In a later analysis, compared with equally common non-associated chains, HLA-associated beta chains were more expanded.

As regards this clone: As yet, its antigen is unknown.

Primers included in the PCR were 60 Vbeta and 13 Jbeta primers. TCRdb keeps only in-frame clones here, not all; method: immunoSEQ multiplex PCR. The sample holds roughly 200,000 clones, under 70% seen once. The rearrangement joins TRBV4-1 to TRBJ1-2; 8 positions agree with TRBD1. The sample taken for sequencing was PBMCs. The source is a man in his forties in good health and CMV-seropositive. The CDR3 coding sequence is TGCGCCAGCAGCCAACAGACAGGGGCCCTCTATGGCTACACCTTC. This sequence encodes CASSQQTGALYGYTF.